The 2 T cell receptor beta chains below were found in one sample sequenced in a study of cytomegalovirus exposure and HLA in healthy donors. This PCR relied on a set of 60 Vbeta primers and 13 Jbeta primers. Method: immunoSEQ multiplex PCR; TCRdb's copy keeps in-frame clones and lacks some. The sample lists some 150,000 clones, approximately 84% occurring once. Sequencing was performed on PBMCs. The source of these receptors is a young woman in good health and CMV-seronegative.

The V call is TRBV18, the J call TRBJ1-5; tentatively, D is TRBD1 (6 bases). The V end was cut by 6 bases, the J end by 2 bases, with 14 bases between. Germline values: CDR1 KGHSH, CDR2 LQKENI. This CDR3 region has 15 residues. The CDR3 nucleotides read TGTGCCAGCTCCCCTCCAGGGGCGGGCAATCAGCCCCAGCATTTT. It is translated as CASSPPGAGNQPQHF.

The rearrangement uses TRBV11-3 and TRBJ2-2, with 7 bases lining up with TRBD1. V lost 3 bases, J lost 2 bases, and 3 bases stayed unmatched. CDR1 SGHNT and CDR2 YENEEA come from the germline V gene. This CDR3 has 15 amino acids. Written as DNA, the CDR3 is TGTGCCAGCAGCTTTGGGACAGCTAACACCGGGGAGCTGTTTTTT. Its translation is CASSFGTANTGELFF.